These 6 T cell receptor beta chains share one sample of origin, sequenced in a study of T cell repertoires in cytomegalovirus infection. In TCRdb, the reads were re-called with MiXCR into one record per CDR3 protein. The data contain 200,000 to 300,000 distinct CDR3 sequences, roughly an eighth of them singletons. Sequencing was performed on PBMCs. These receptors all stem from a human donor in good health (CMV status not recorded). Some clones in this sample may be carry-over from other donors' samples.

For this clonotype: A read error is likely, as this CDR3 ends without the conserved phenylalanine or tryptophan. The chain has TRBV12-3 or TRBV12-4 and TRBJ2-1; D uncertain. Trimming cost V 3 bases and J 4 bases, with 10 bases left between them. CDR3 length: 14 amino acids. The CDR3: CASSFFGGYNEQFL. In DNA, the CDR3 is TGTGCCAGCAGTTTCTTCGGTGGGTACAATGAGCAGTTCCTC.

This clonotype was detected ten times or more. The chain combines TRBV12-5 with TRBJ2-1; D may be TRBD1 or TRBD2 (5 bases each). CDR1 LGHNT and CDR2 FRNRAP come from the germline V gene. V was clipped by 1 base and J by 10 bases, with 11 bases between them. The CDR3 extends over 13 amino acids. The CDR3 DNA reads TGTGCTAGTGGTTTGGGGGTGGGGACCGAGCAGTTCTTC. It codes for CASGLGVGTEQFF.

This clonotype was counted a single time. The genes are TRBV7-4 and TRBJ2-7; D is unclear. Per the germline V gene, CDR1 is SGHVT and CDR2 is SQSDAQ. V gave up 3 bases and J gave up 4 bases, with 22 bases separating them. The CDR3 is 17 residues long. This chain's CDR3 is CASSFPQVSSWHYEQYF. The CDR3 region has the DNA TGTGCCAGCAGCTTTCCCCAAGTTTCTTCGTGGCATTACGAGCAGTACTTC.

The chain is built from TRBV28 and TRBJ1-5; tentative D call: TRBD1 (6 bases). V gave up 4 bases and J gave up 7 bases, with 14 bases separating them. Per the germline V gene, CDR1 is MDHEN and CDR2 is SYDVKM. The CDR3 spans 14 residues. Written as DNA, the CDR3 is TGTGCCAGCAGTTCCGGGGGGGCGAAGCAGCCCCAGCATTTT. Amino acid sequence: CASSSGGAKQPQHF. The full variable domain, with the rest looked up from reference TRBV28 and TRBJ1-5, is DVKVTQSSRYLVKRTGEKVFLECVQDMDHENMFWYRQDPGLGLRLIYFSYDVKMKEKGDIPEGYSVSREKKERFSLILESASTNQTSMYLCASSSGGAKQPQHFGDGTRLSIL.

This clonotype was counted many times. The J gene is TRBJ1-1, the V gene TRBV5-4, with D possibly TRBD1 on 6 matching bases. The CDR3 is 14 amino acids. The V and J ends lost 3 bases and 4 bases respectively, with 13 bases between them. The germline gives CDR1 SGHNT, CDR2 YYREEE (reference sequence). DNA of the CDR3: TGTGCCAGCAGCTCACAGGGTATTGGCACTGAAGCTTTCTTT. Its translation is CASSSQGIGTEAFF.

This clonotype occurred a few times. The chain carries TRBV28 and TRBJ1-2; D remains ambiguous. This CDR3 contains 12 residues. Trimming left V 2 bases short and J 8 bases short, with 9 bases between. Germline V lookup: CDR1 MDHEN, CDR2 SYDVKM. The CDR3 reads CASSLVGAGYTF. The CDR3 DNA sequence: TGTGCCAGCAGTTTAGTGGGAGCCGGCTACACCTTC.